This entry concerns a single TCR beta chain. Its antigen is currently unknown. Other DNA sequences in this sample translate to the same CDR3. The CDR3 is 11 amino acids. V was clipped by 6 bases and J by 0 bases, with 6 bases between them. Germline V lookup: CDR1 DFQATT, CDR2 SNEGSKA (reference sequence). Repertoires were generated with immunoSEQ multiplex PCR, while TCRdb's copy carries only in-frame clones and drops some. The sample records hundreds of thousands of clones, around 78% being singletons. The data are from a study of shared clonotypes between healthy human individuals. Overall study: The plates for each donor numbered three CD4 naive, three CD4 memory, two CD8 naive and one CD8 memory. Broader study findings: Relative to their counterparts shared across all four donors, non-shared clonotypes exhibited diminished generation probabilities.

The sample was memory CD4+ T cells sorted from blood. Indicated subset: CD45RA-negative fraction. The J gene is TRBJ2-7, the V gene TRBV20-1; tentatively, D is TRBD1 (5 bases). The clonotype originates from a woman aged 25 to 39 in good health. The CDR3 protein is CSARDSYEQYF. Here the CDR3 DNA reads TGCAGTGCCAGGGACTCCTACGAGCAGTACTTC.